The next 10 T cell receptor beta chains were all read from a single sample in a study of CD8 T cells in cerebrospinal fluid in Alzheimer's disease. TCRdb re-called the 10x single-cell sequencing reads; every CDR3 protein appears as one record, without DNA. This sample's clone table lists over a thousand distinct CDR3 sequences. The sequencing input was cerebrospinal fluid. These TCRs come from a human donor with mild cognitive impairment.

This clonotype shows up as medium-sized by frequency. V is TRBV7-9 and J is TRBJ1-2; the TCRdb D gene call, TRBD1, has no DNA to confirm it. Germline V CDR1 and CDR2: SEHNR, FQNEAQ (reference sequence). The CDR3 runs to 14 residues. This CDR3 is CASSLASGAGGYTF. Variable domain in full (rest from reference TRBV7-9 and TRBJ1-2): DTGVSQNPRHKITKRGQNVTFRCDPISEHNRLYWYRQTLGQGPEFLTYFQNEAQLEKSRLLSDRFSAERPKGSFSTLEIQRTEQGDSAMYLCASSLASGAGGYTFGSGTRLTVV.

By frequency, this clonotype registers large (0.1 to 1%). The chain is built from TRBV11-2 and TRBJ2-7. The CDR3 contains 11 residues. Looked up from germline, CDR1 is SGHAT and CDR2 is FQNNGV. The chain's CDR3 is CASSLDGWQYF.

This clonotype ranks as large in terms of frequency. The CDR3 spells CASRRTGGDYEQYF. The V gene is TRBV6-2 or TRBV6-3, the J gene TRBJ2-7; the D call from TCRdb, TRBD1, cannot be confirmed without DNA. Germline CDR1 reads MNHEY; CDR2 reads SVGEGT. This CDR3 has 14 amino acids.

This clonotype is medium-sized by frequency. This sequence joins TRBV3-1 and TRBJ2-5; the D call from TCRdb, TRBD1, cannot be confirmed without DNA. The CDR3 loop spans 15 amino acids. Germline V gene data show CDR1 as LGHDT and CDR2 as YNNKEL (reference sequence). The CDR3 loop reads CASSQGTGGQETQYF.

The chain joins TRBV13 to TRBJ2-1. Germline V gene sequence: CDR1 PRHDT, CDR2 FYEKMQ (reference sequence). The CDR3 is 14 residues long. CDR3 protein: CASSLIKSAVEQFF.

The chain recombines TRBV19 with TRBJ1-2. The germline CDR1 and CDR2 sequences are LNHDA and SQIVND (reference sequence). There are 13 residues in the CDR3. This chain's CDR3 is CASRRTDFYGYTF.

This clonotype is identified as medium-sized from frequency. CDR3 loop: CASSATGTELREGGQPQHF. J is TRBJ1-5 and V is TRBV21-1; absent DNA, TCRdb's TRBD1 call cannot be checked. TRBV21-1 is an annotated pseudogene. This CDR3 has 19 residues.

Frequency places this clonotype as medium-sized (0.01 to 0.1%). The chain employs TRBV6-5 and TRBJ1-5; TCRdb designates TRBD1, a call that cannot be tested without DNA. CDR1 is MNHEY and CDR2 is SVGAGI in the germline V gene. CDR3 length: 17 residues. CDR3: CASSLRATGRKNQPQHF.

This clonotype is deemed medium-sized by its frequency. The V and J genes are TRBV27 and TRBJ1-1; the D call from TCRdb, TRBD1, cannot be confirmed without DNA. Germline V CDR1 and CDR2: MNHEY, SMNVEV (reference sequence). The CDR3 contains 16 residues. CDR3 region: CASSADRGNMNTEAFF.

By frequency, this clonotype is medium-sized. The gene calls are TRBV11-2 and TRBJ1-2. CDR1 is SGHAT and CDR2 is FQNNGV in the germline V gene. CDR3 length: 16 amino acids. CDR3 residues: CASSKGPEAANYGYTF.